The 23 T cell receptor beta chains in this list originate from one sample, sequenced in a study of early T cells in non-severe SARS-CoV-2 infection. Each CDR3 protein is one row after TCRdb ran MiXCR on the 5' RACE reads. Of approximately 110,000 distinct CDR3 sequences in the sample, 15% were seen once. Sequences were obtained from whole blood. Receptor source: an adult who was a healthcare worker with PCR-confirmed SARS-CoV-2 infection or an uninfected control (not recorded which).

The chain carries TRBV2 and TRBJ1-3; D gene ambiguous. The CDR3 runs 12 residues. Trimming cost V 6 bases and J 2 bases, with 5 bases left between them. Germline lookup yields CDR1 SNHLY and CDR2 FYNNEI. This CDR3 reads CASSPAGNTIYF. For the CDR3, the DNA is TGTGCCAGCAGCCCAGCTGGAAACACCATATATTTT.

The rearrangement joins TRBV5-1 to TRBJ2-5, with 10 bases fitting TRBD1. V dropped 2 bases and J dropped 4; count of bases not matched to a gene: 8. The CDR3 is 16 amino acids. From germline, CDR1 is SGHRS and CDR2 YFSETQ. DNA of the CDR3: TGCGCCAGCAGCTTACAGGGACAGGGGAATAGAGAGACCCAGTACTTC. Its translation: CASSLQGQGNRETQYF.

J is TRBJ1-1 and V is TRBV7-9, with a possible D match to TRBD1 (5 bases). Germline V lookup: CDR1 SEHNR, CDR2 FQNEAQ (reference sequence). This CDR3 contains 11 residues. V was clipped by 11 bases and J by 11 bases, with 18 bases between them. For the CDR3, the DNA is TGTGCCTCCGACTCAGGGCCGGTGGCTTTCTTT. It yields the protein CASDSGPVAFF.

This clonotype was seen only a few times. CDR3 sequence reads: CASSPPNRDEKLFF. CDR3 coding DNA: TGTGCCAGCTCACCACCGAACAGGGATGAAAAACTGTTTTTT. J is TRBJ1-4 and V is TRBV18, with D maybe TRBD1 (6 bases). CDR1 and CDR2 from the germline V gene are KGHSH and LQKENI. The ends were cut back, 0 bases at V and 6 bases at J, with 8 bases in the middle. The CDR3 loop spans 14 amino acids. The full variable domain, rest sourced from reference TRBV18 and TRBJ1-4, is NAGVMQNPRHLVRRRGQEARLRCSPMKGHSHVYWYRQLPEEGLKFMVYLQKENIIDESGMPKERFSAEFPKEGPSILRIQQVVRGDSAAYFCASSPPNRDEKLFFGSGTQLSVL.

This rearrangement joins TRBV30 to TRBJ1-1; D gene ambiguous. V was shortened by 5 bases and J by 5 bases, with 9 bases between the two germline ends. The CDR3 totals 11 residues. Germline V gene lookup returns CDR1 GTSNPN and CDR2 SVGIG (reference sequence). CDR3 DNA sequence: TGTGCCTGGGCCACTTGGACTGAAGCTTTCTTT. Encoded protein: CAWATWTEAFF.

V usage is TRBV14 and J usage is TRBJ2-3; D might be TRBD2 (6 bases). The germline V and J ends were trimmed by 8 bases and 5 bases, with 14 bases remaining between them. Germline loops: CDR1 SGHDN, CDR2 FVKESK. CDR3 length equals 13 residues. The DNA for the CDR3 is TGTGCCAGCGCAATTAGGGGAGGAGATACGCAGTATTTT. It translates to CASAIRGGDTQYF. The full variable domain, rest sourced from reference TRBV14 and TRBJ2-3, is EAGVTQFPSHSVIEKGQTVTLRCDPISGHDNLYWYRRVMGKEIKFLLHFVKESKQDESGMPNNRFLAERTGGTYSTLKVQPAELEDSGVYFCASAIRGGDTQYFGPGTRLTVL.

This chain joins TRBV20-1 and TRBJ1-1, with D unclear. Germline assignment: CDR1 DFQATT and CDR2 SNEGSKA (reference sequence). The CDR3 is 14 amino acids. V was shortened by 0 bases and J by 0 bases, with 8 bases between the two germline ends. The CDR3 loop reads CSARDRVLNTEAFF. CDR3 coding DNA: TGCAGTGCTAGAGATAGGGTACTGAACACTGAAGCTTTCTTT.

This clonotype was found a few times. This rearrangement joins TRBV29-1 to TRBJ2-7; D might be TRBD1 (6 bases). CDR3 length equals 12 residues. With 7 bases removed from V and 7 bases from J, the gap between germline ends came to 17 bases. Germline V gene sequence: CDR1 SQVTM, CDR2 ANQGSEA. The CDR3 spells CSARDTTREQYF. In nucleotides, the CDR3 is TGCAGCGCCCGGGACACTACCCGGGAGCAGTACTTC.

This clonotype was picked up a small number of times. V and J are TRBV20-1 and TRBJ1-2, with TRBD1 identical over 8 bases. The germline CDR1 and CDR2 sequences are DFQATT and SNEGSKA (reference sequence). The CDR3 runs to 13 residues. With V trimmed by 5 bases and J by 2 bases, 4 bases remained unmatched. The CDR3 here is CSASWTGNYGYTF. The CDR3 nucleotides read TGCAGTGCTTCCTGGACAGGGAACTATGGCTACACCTTC.

Many counts were recorded for this clonotype. The rearrangement links TRBV7-2 to TRBJ2-7; D not resolved. Germline V gene sequence: CDR1 SGHTA, CDR2 FQGNSA. The CDR3 contains 13 residues. Between the trimmed V and J ends, which lost 5 bases and 4 bases, there was a span of 12 bases. CDR3 DNA: TGTGCCAGCAGCAAACGGGCAGCTTACGAGCAGTACTTC. The encoded protein is CASSKRAAYEQYF.

This clonotype was seen at least ten times. The chain recombines TRBV13 with TRBJ2-1; 11 nucleotides agree with TRBD2. CDR1 is PRHDT and CDR2 is FYEKMQ in the germline V gene (reference sequence). Losses at the gene ends were 1 base for V and 5 bases for J; bases not matched to a gene: 7. The length of the CDR3 is 17 residues. The CDR3 sequence: CASSLVSLAGGHNEQFF. CDR3 DNA: TGTGCCAGCAGCTTAGTCTCGCTAGCGGGGGGCCACAATGAGCAGTTCTTC. Full variable domain (remainder filled in from reference TRBV13 and TRBJ2-1): AAGVIQSPRHLIKEKRETATLKCYPIPRHDTVYWYQQGPGQDPQFLISFYEKMQSDKGSIPDRFSAQQFSDYHSELNMSSLELGDSALYFCASSLVSLAGGHNEQFFGPGTRLTVL.

V and J are TRBV20-1 and TRBJ1-1; 7 bases are shared with TRBD1. The CDR3 spans 13 residues. The V and J ends lost 6 bases and 1 base, in that order; junction bases with no gene match: 5. The germline V gene encodes CDR1 DFQATT and CDR2 SNEGSKA (reference sequence). CDR3 in amino acids: CSATGTENTEAFF. The DNA of the CDR3 is TGCAGTGCGACCGGGACAGAGAACACTGAAGCTTTCTTT.

The CDR3 loop reads CASSQDSREAEAFF. The CDR3 bases are TGCGCCAGCAGCCAAGATTCCCGGGAAGCTGAAGCTTTCTTT. The J gene is TRBJ1-1, the V gene TRBV4-1; no clear D gene. CDR1 is MGHRA, CDR2 YSYEKL, per germline. V was cut by 0 bases and J by 6 bases, with 11 bases left in between. The CDR3 runs 14 residues.

Ten or more counts support this clonotype. This chain connects TRBV3-1 to TRBJ1-2; tentative D call: TRBD1 (6 bases). The CDR3 loop spans 15 amino acids. V was cut by 0 bases and J by 3 bases, with 11 bases left in between. Germline CDR1 LGHDT, CDR2 YNNKEL (reference sequence). CDR3: CASSQEGGLDYGYTF. The DNA for the CDR3 is TGTGCCAGCAGCCAAGAAGGGGGTTTAGACTATGGCTACACCTTC.

This chain uses TRBV12-3 or TRBV12-4 with TRBJ2-7; D could derive from TRBD1 or TRBD2 (5 bases each). The ends were cut back, 6 bases at V and 3 bases at J, with 15 bases in the middle. The CDR3 is made up of 14 amino acids. CDR3 in amino acids: CASRPSGPLYEQYF. The CDR3 region has the DNA TGTGCCAGCAGGCCCTCGGGACCCCTCTACGAGCAGTACTTC.

This clonotype was seen more than once but under ten times. V is TRBV13 and J is TRBJ1-2; D gene uncertain. CDR3 length: 14 residues. Deletions cut 5 bases from V and 4 bases from J, with 14 bases between. Germline-derived CDR1 and CDR2 are PRHDT and FYEKMQ (reference sequence). Here the CDR3 DNA reads TGTGCCAGCAGCCTTGCCTGGGCCAGCTATGGCTACACCTTC. This sequence encodes CASSLAWASYGYTF.

The genes are TRBV7-9 and TRBJ1-4; D unresolved. The CDR3 covers 16 residues. CDR1 and CDR2 (germline): SEHNR, FQNEAQ (reference sequence). V lost 4 bases and J lost 0, with 12 bases in between. The CDR3 DNA reads as TGTGCCAGCAGCTCCAACCTCCAACCAACTAATGAAAAACTGTTTTTT. Its protein is CASSSNLQPTNEKLFF.

This chain connects TRBV6-2 or TRBV6-3 to TRBJ2-1; D unclear. Trimming left V 7 bases short and J 5 bases short, with 6 bases between. The CDR3 runs to 11 residues. The germline V gene encodes CDR1 MNHEY and CDR2 SVGEGT. CDR3 loop: CASTFDNEQFF. The CDR3 region has the DNA TGTGCCAGCACCTTCGACAATGAGCAGTTCTTC.

This clonotype was seen more than once but under ten times. The chain couples TRBV28 to TRBJ2-6, with a weak D call TRBD2 (5 bases). The germline V gene has CDR1 MDHEN and CDR2 SYDVKM. CDR3 size: 18 residues. With 4 bases removed from V and 2 bases from J, the gap between germline ends came to 18 bases. CDR3 sequence reads: CASSSRTGIRTGANVLTF. In DNA, the CDR3 is TGTGCCAGCAGTTCTAGGACGGGAATTCGTACTGGGGCCAACGTCCTGACTTTC.

This clonotype was recorded a few times. The rearrangement joins TRBV27 to TRBJ2-7, with a possible D match to TRBD2 (5 bases). The CDR3 spans 15 residues. V was pared by 4 bases and J by 6 bases, with 19 bases between. Germline CDR1 is MNHEY and CDR2 is SMNVEV (reference sequence). CDR3 amino acids: CASSSPTRGRGEQYF. CDR3 nucleotide sequence: TGTGCCAGCAGTTCGCCGACCCGAGGACGGGGCGAGCAGTACTTC.

This clonotype showed up just a few times. V usage is TRBV10-2 and J usage is TRBJ1-6; D not resolved. CDR1 is WSHSY, CDR2 SAAADI, per germline. Trimming removed 2 bases at V and 7 bases at J, with 9 bases between. CDR3 length equals 14 residues. The CDR3 loop is CASSEMGFNSPLHF. In nucleotides, the CDR3 is TGCGCCAGCAGTGAGATGGGATTCAATTCACCCCTCCACTTT.

This clonotype was observed a handful of times. The chain couples TRBV20-1 to TRBJ1-4; D gene unclear. Germline-derived CDR1 and CDR2 are DFQATT and SNEGSKA (reference sequence). V dropped 6 bases and J dropped 0 bases, with 20 bases sitting between them. There are 17 residues in the CDR3. In nucleotides, the CDR3 is TGCAGTGCCAACGGCAAGTCCCGACGAACAACTAATGAAAAACTGTTTTTT. Translation: CSANGKSRRTTNEKLFF.

This clonotype came up many times. The CDR3 region is CASSSFLGTDTGELFF. CDR3 DNA: TGTGCCAGCAGCTCCTTCCTAGGGACCGACACCGGGGAGCTGTTTTTT. The chain uses TRBV7-7 and TRBJ2-2, with D possibly being TRBD1 or TRBD2 (5 bases each). This CDR3 is 16 amino acids long. The V gene lost 4 bases and the J gene lost 3 bases, with 15 bases spanning the gap. Per the germline V gene, CDR1 is SSHAT and CDR2 is FNYEAQ (reference sequence). Drawing the rest from reference TRBV7-7 and TRBJ2-2, the complete variable domain is GAGVSQSPRYKVTKRGQDVTLRCDPISSHATLYWYQQALGQGPEFLTYFNYEAQPDKSGLPSDRFSAERPEGSISTLTIQRTEQRDSAMYRCASSSFLGTDTGELFFGEGSRLTVL.